The text below deals with one T cell receptor (beta chain). The sample originates from a study of blood T cell repertoires in COVID-19. TCRdb's copy holds only in-frame clones and misses some; the assay was immunoSEQ multiplex PCR. This sample has around 150,000 clones, with roughly four fifths found just once. The germline V gene encodes CDR1 DFQATT and CDR2 SNEGSKA (reference sequence). The CDR3 length is 11 residues. V lost 5 bases to trimming and J lost 2 bases, with 7 bases between them. Material: peripheral blood. The sequence was collected from a woman in her forties or fifties with active or convalescent COVID-19. The chain couples TRBV20-1 to TRBJ2-7; unclear D gene. The CDR3 here is CSALETYEQYF. The CDR3 nucleotides are TGCAGTGCTTTGGAGACCTACGAGCAGTACTTC.